Below are 11 T cell receptor beta chains sequenced from a single sample in a study of blood T cell repertoires in COVID-19. This table comes from immunoSEQ multiplex PCR, and its TCRdb copy is limited to in-frame clones, with some not included. The sample yields 280,000 or so clones, 70% to 90% seen once. Sequenced: peripheral blood. The receptor source for this set is a woman aged 25 to 39 who had recovered from COVID-19.

The rearrangement uses TRBV29-1 and TRBJ2-3; a possible D gene is TRBD2 (6 bases). Germline CDR1 reads SQVTM; CDR2 reads ANQGSEA. The CDR3 covers 16 residues. Trimming removed 6 bases from V and 6 bases from J, with 25 bases in between. The CDR3 bases are TGCAGCGTCGGCGCGGGGCAGGGCCATCGTTGGGATACGCAGTATTTT. Its protein product is CSVGAGQGHRWDTQYF.

This clone was seen a handful of times. This chain joins TRBV5-4 and TRBJ1-1, with D unresolved. The length of the CDR3 is 12 residues. The germline V gene encodes CDR1 SGHNT and CDR2 YYREEE (reference sequence). Trimming shortened V by 0 bases and J by 6 bases, and 6 bases separated the two germline ends. In nucleotides, the CDR3 is TGTGCCAGCAGCTTGGGAGAGTCTGAAGCTTTCTTT. It is translated as CASSLGESEAFF.

The gene calls are TRBV24-1 and TRBJ1-4; D remains unclear. Trimming removed 1 base from V and 7 bases from J, with 3 bases in between. The germline V gene has CDR1 KGHDR and CDR2 SFDVKD. This CDR3 region has 12 residues. CDR3 in amino acids: CATSDFGEKLFF. DNA of the CDR3: TGTGCCACCAGTGATTTCGGTGAAAAACTGTTTTTT.

The chain links TRBV3-1 (or the pseudogene TRBV3-2) to TRBJ1-3; 10 positions agree with TRBD1. Germline V gene sequence: CDR1 LGHDT, CDR2 YNNKEL (reference sequence). This CDR3 is built from 14 residues. Trimming removed 5 bases from V and 7 bases from J; junction bases left unmatched: 5. The DNA for the CDR3 is TGTGCCAGCAGCGACAGGGGGCTTTTTAACACCATATATTTT. Protein: CASSDRGLFNTIYF.

The chain links TRBV27 to TRBJ2-1; 9 positions agree with TRBD1. In germline, CDR1 is MNHEY, CDR2 SMNVEV (reference sequence). J lost 6 bases, V lost 8 bases, and 5 bases had no gene match. The CDR3 length is 13 residues. CDR3 bases: TGTGCCAGCCTGGACAGGGGACTCAATGAGCAGTTCTTC. Protein product: CASLDRGLNEQFF.

This sequence joins TRBV28 and TRBJ1-5; no definite D call. V lost 5 bases to trimming and J lost 2 bases, with 10 bases between them. Germline V gene sequence: CDR1 MDHEN, CDR2 SYDVKM. The CDR3 sequence is 14 residues long. In DNA, the CDR3 is TGTGCCAGCAGTCCCGGGAGAGGCAATCAGCCCCAGCATTTT. This translates into CASSPGRGNQPQHF.

This chain joins TRBV3-1 (or the pseudogene TRBV3-2) and TRBJ2-4, with 8 bases identical to TRBD1. Unmatched junction bases numbered 5, after V lost 1 base and J lost 9 bases. This CDR3 region has 14 residues. Germline CDR1 LGHDT, CDR2 YNNKEL (reference sequence). The chain's CDR3 is CASSQAGGEGIQYF. For the CDR3, the DNA is TGTGCCAGCAGCCAAGCAGGGGGCGAGGGCATTCAGTACTTC.

V usage is TRBV30 and J usage is TRBJ1-5, with 11 bases aligning to TRBD1. J gave up 6 bases and V 2 bases, and 6 bases lay outside the gene matches. The CDR3 is 15 residues long. The germline V gene encodes CDR1 GTSNPN and CDR2 SVGIG (reference sequence). CDR3 residues: CAWSLTGTGGQPQHF. As DNA, the CDR3 is TGTGCCTGGAGTCTAACAGGGACAGGGGGTCAGCCCCAGCATTTT.

The chain joins TRBV6-4 to TRBJ1-5, with a possible D match to TRBD1 (6 bases). The germline V gene encodes CDR1 MRHNA and CDR2 SNTAGT. V shed 7 bases and J shed 0 bases, with 13 bases lying between them. This CDR3 is built from 15 residues. CDR3: CASTYRASSNQPQHF. In DNA, the CDR3 is TGTGCCAGCACATACAGGGCATCTAGCAATCAGCCCCAGCATTTT.

The chain has TRBV5-1 and TRBJ1-4; D unresolved. Deletions cut 5 bases from V and 5 bases from J, with 13 bases between. This CDR3 has 14 amino acids. Germline lookup yields CDR1 SGHRS and CDR2 YFSETQ. The CDR3 coding sequence is TGCGCCAGCAGTACTGGGCACTCAAATGAAAAACTGTTTTTT. As protein: CASSTGHSNEKLFF.

CDR3 loop: CASSFPGNGYTF. The DNA for the CDR3 is TGTGCCAGCAGTTTCCCCGGTAATGGCTACACCTTC. V and J are TRBV28 and TRBJ1-2; D call uncertain. The CDR3 loop spans 12 amino acids. The germline CDR1 and CDR2 sequences are MDHEN and SYDVKM. The ends were cut back, 3 bases at V and 6 bases at J, with 8 bases in the middle.